The 23 T cell receptor beta chains given below trace back to one sample, sequenced in a study of blood T cell repertoires in COVID-19. The repertoire was sequenced with immunoSEQ multiplex PCR; TCRdb's copy has only in-frame clones and lacks some. Seen here are 120,000 to 150,000 clones, 60% to 85% observed once, and the top ten hold roughly 17%. The sequenced sample was peripheral blood. The receptors derive from a man in his fifties or sixties with acute or convalescent COVID-19.

This clone showed up just once. The J gene is TRBJ1-1, the V gene TRBV19; a possible D gene is TRBD1 (5 bases). Germline loops: CDR1 LNHDA, CDR2 SQIVND (reference sequence). The V end lost 5 bases, the J end lost 6 bases, and 10 bases lay between the germline ends. This CDR3 is built from 12 residues. The CDR3 spells CASSLEGAEAFF. CDR3 bases: TGTGCCAGTAGTCTGGAAGGGGCTGAAGCTTTCTTT.

V is TRBV29-1 and J is TRBJ2-7; 9 bases fit TRBD1. The CDR3 covers 12 residues. Germline V lookup: CDR1 SQVTM, CDR2 ANQGSEA. With 4 bases clipped from V and 5 bases from J, the junction kept 3 bases outside the gene matches. DNA of the CDR3: TGCAGCGTTGCAGGGACAGGGAACGAGCAGTACTTC. Its protein is CSVAGTGNEQYF.

This clone was counted a few times. This chain connects TRBV7-2 to TRBJ2-2, with D possibly matching TRBD2 (5 bases). Trimming cost V 3 bases and J 5 bases, with 13 bases left between them. The CDR3 is 15 residues long. The V gene's germline CDR1 is SGHTA and CDR2 FQGNSA. The CDR3 is CASSLRAGGTGELFF. The CDR3 bases are TGTGCCAGCAGCTTGCGGGCGGGCGGTACCGGGGAGCTGTTTTTT. The entire variable domain, with the rest obtained from reference TRBV7-2 and TRBJ2-2, is as follows: GAGVSQSPSNKVTEKGKDVELRCDPISGHTALYWYRQSLGQGLEFLIYFQGNSAPDKSGLPSDRFSAERTGGSVSTLTIQRTQQEDSAVYLCASSLRAGGTGELFFGEGSRLTVL.

The J gene is TRBJ1-1, the V gene TRBV5-1; weak D call: TRBD1 (5 bases). Per the germline V gene, CDR1 is SGHRS and CDR2 is YFSETQ. The germline V and J ends were trimmed by 4 bases and 1 base, with 11 bases remaining between them. This CDR3 comprises 14 residues. DNA for the CDR3: TGCGCCAGCAGCCTAGGGGCAACGAACACTGAAGCTTTCTTT. This encodes CASSLGATNTEAFF.

This clone was seen only once. J is TRBJ1-2 and V is TRBV13, with TRBD1 identical over 7 bases. CDR3 length: 15 residues. Looked up from germline, CDR1 is PRHDT and CDR2 is FYEKMQ (reference sequence). The V segment lost 5 bases and the J segment 4 bases; nucleotides outside the gene matches: 10. The CDR3, as DNA: TGTGCCAGCAGCCTCGGCCCGACAGGGATCTATGGCTACACCTTC. Translation gives CASSLGPTGIYGYTF.

CDR3 in DNA: TGTGCCAGCAGTGCACGAGCGGGGGGCTCCTACAATGAGCAGTTCTTC. It is translated as CASSARAGGSYNEQFF. This sequence joins TRBV2 and TRBJ2-1; TRBD2 agrees at 9 bases. CDR3 size: 16 residues. CDR1 is SNHLY, CDR2 FYNNEI, per germline. The trim removed 4 bases at V and 0 bases at J, leaving 4 bases unmatched.

This chain uses TRBV6-5 with TRBJ1-6; no reliable D call. V lost 7 bases and J 13 bases, leaving 14 bases between the germline ends. The germline V gene encodes CDR1 MNHEY and CDR2 SVGAGI. The CDR3 length is 12 residues. CDR3 bases: TGTGCCAGCACTCCCTCCGGGTGGCCCCTCCACTTT. Translating it yields CASTPSGWPLHF.

The chain uses TRBV6-5 and TRBJ1-5; D possibly corresponds to TRBD1 (5 bases). Trimming took 9 bases from V and 4 from J, leaving 16 bases between them. There are 14 residues in the CDR3. Germline V lookup: CDR1 MNHEY, CDR2 SVGAGI. In DNA, the CDR3 is TGTGCCAGTGGGGTAAGGGGAGGAAATCAGCCCCAGCATTTT. Translated, it gives CASGVRGGNQPQHF.

J is TRBJ2-1 and V is TRBV11-2, with TRBD1 as a possible D gene (5 bases). Germline V gives CDR1 SGHAT, CDR2 FQNNGV. The ends were cut back, 3 bases at V and 1 base at J, with 10 bases in the middle. This CDR3 region has 15 residues. CDR3 in amino acids: CASSFQGSSYNEQFF. In DNA, the CDR3 is TGTGCCAGCAGCTTCCAGGGTTCGTCCTACAATGAGCAGTTCTTC.

This chain connects TRBV15 to TRBJ1-2; no clear D gene. Between the trimmed V and J ends, which lost 4 bases and 0 bases, there was a span of 9 bases. The V gene's germline CDR1 is LNHNV and CDR2 YYDKDF (reference sequence). The CDR3 covers 14 residues. CDR3 in DNA: TGTGCCACCAGCACTGCCAGAACTAACTATGGCTACACCTTC. Translation gives CATSTARTNYGYTF. Drawing the rest from reference TRBV15 and TRBJ1-2, the complete variable domain is DAMVIQNPRYQVTQFGKPVTLSCSQTLNHNVMYWYQQKSSQAPKLLFHYYDKDFNNEADTPDNFQSRRPNTSFCFLDIRSPGLGDTAMYLCATSTARTNYGYTFGSGTRLTVV.

This chain joins TRBV24-1 and TRBJ2-7; tentatively, D is TRBD2 (5 bases). In germline, CDR1 is KGHDR, CDR2 SFDVKD. This CDR3 spans 15 amino acids. The V gene lost 4 bases and the J gene lost 1 base, with 13 bases spanning the gap. CDR3 residues: CATSELGGSSYEQYV. CDR3 sequence (DNA): TGTGCCACCAGTGAACTGGGCGGGTCATCCTACGAGCAGTACGTC.

V is TRBV12-2 and J is TRBJ1-2. TRBV12-2 is a pseudogene segment. The CDR3 spans 13 residues. DNA for the CDR3: TGTGCAAGTCGCTTAACGAGTGCCTATGGCTACACCTTC. It translates to CASRLTSAYGYTF.

V usage is TRBV5-1 and J usage is TRBJ2-7, with TRBD1 matching 8 bases. Germline V CDR1 and CDR2: SGHRS, YFSETQ. The CDR3 covers 12 residues. Trimming cost V 7 bases and J 5 bases; bases outside gene matches: 5. The CDR3 loop reads CASSGGFNEQYF. As DNA, the CDR3 is TGCGCCAGCTCAGGGGGCTTCAACGAGCAGTACTTC.

This rearrangement joins TRBV28 to TRBJ2-5; D perhaps matches TRBD2 (7 bases). Trimming shortened V by 3 bases and J by 5 bases, and 19 bases separated the two germline ends. Germline V gene lookup returns CDR1 MDHEN and CDR2 SYDVKM. The CDR3 loop spans 16 amino acids. The CDR3 DNA sequence: TGTGCCAGCAGTTTCCTTATTTTCGGGGGGCCGGAGACCCAGTACTTC. Amino acid sequence: CASSFLIFGGPETQYF. The entire variable domain, with the rest obtained from reference TRBV28 and TRBJ2-5, is as follows: DVKVTQSSRYLVKRTGEKVFLECVQDMDHENMFWYRQDPGLGLRLIYFSYDVKMKEKGDIPEGYSVSREKKERFSLILESASTNQTSMYLCASSFLIFGGPETQYFGPGTRLLVL.

The chain combines TRBV2 with TRBJ1-5; TRBD1 matches at 8 bases. Germline V gives CDR1 SNHLY, CDR2 FYNNEI. The CDR3 is 15 residues long. Germline trimming cut 8 bases from V and 0 bases from J; bases unmatched to any gene: 6. The CDR3 DNA follows: TGTGCCAGCCGAAGGGGACAGGATAGCAATCAGCCCCAGCATTTT. This sequence encodes CASRRGQDSNQPQHF.

This chain connects TRBV10-3 to TRBJ1-1, with 7 bases identical to TRBD1. CDR1 is ENHRY, CDR2 SYGVKD, per germline. The trim removed 6 bases at V and 4 bases at J, leaving 8 bases unmatched. This CDR3 comprises 14 residues. CDR3 DNA sequence: TGTGCCATCAGCAGACCGGACAGGAGCACTGAAGCTTTCTTT. It specifies CAISRPDRSTEAFF.

The chain joins TRBV27 to TRBJ1-2, with TRBD1 identical over 8 bases. Germline V lookup: CDR1 MNHEY, CDR2 SMNVEV (reference sequence). The CDR3 sequence is 15 residues long. J gave up 4 bases and V 2 bases, and 6 bases lay outside the gene matches. CDR3 coding DNA: TGTGCCAGCAGTTTAGTCGGGACAGGAGGCTATGGCTACACCTTC. This encodes CASSLVGTGGYGYTF.

As DNA, the CDR3 is TGTGCCAGCAGCCAAAATAGCGGGGGGGTACAAGAGACCCAGTACTTC. Amino acid sequence: CASSQNSGGVQETQYF. The gene calls are TRBV3-1 (or the pseudogene TRBV3-2) and TRBJ2-5, with 11 bases identical to TRBD2. Germline CDR1 and CDR2: LGHDT and YNNKEL (reference sequence). This CDR3 region has 16 residues. The ends lost 2 bases at V and 2 bases at J; junction bases unmatched: 4.

This clone was seen a handful of times. This chain uses TRBV14 with TRBJ2-7; TRBD1 aligns across 9 bases. Germline V CDR1 and CDR2: SGHDN, FVKESK. The CDR3 runs to 16 residues. V shed 3 bases, J shed 5 bases, and the junction held 11 bases outside the gene matches. CDR3 sequence reads: CASSHLPGQGDNEQYF. For the CDR3, the DNA is TGTGCCAGCAGCCACCTCCCGGGACAGGGTGACAACGAGCAGTACTTC.

The chain recombines TRBV6-5 with TRBJ2-3, with TRBD2 as a possible D gene (6 bases). The V end was cut by 10 bases, the J end by 4 bases, with 12 bases between. The CDR3 is made up of 12 amino acids. Looked up from germline, CDR1 is MNHEY and CDR2 is SVGAGI. The CDR3 coding sequence is TGTGCCACCCGGGACTCGGCAGATACGCAGTATTTT. Translating it yields CATRDSADTQYF.

The V and J genes are TRBV27 and TRBJ1-2; D gene uncertain. V gave up 4 bases and J gave up 1 base, with 10 bases separating them. Germline V CDR1 and CDR2: MNHEY, SMNVEV (reference sequence). CDR3 size: 14 residues. CDR3 nucleotide sequence: TGTGCCAGCAGTTCCCTTGCCAGTAACTATGGCTACACCTTC. It encodes CASSSLASNYGYTF.

This clone was seen once. The rearrangement links TRBV7-2 to TRBJ2-4; 7 bases match TRBD1. This CDR3 has 13 residues. Germline trimming cut 6 bases from V and 7 bases from J; bases unmatched to any gene: 6. Germline loops: CDR1 SGHTA, CDR2 FQGNSA. CDR3 sequence: CASSPDRDNIQYF. The CDR3 DNA reads as TGTGCCAGCAGTCCTGACAGGGATAACATTCAGTACTTC.

This clone was detected only a few times. This chain links TRBV19 with TRBJ1-3; D gene ambiguous. V gave up 3 bases and J gave up 4 bases, with 4 bases separating them. The CDR3 runs 12 residues. Germline CDR1 is LNHDA and CDR2 is SQIVND (reference sequence). The CDR3 bases are TGTGCCAGTAGTATTAGAGGAAACACCATATATTTT. It translates to CASSIRGNTIYF.